Listed below are T cell receptor beta chains from one sample, sequenced in a study of T cell responses to AZD1222 COVID-19 vaccine. Profiling relied on immunoSEQ multiplex PCR, and the TCRdb table lists in-frame clones only, not all of them. In the table there are some 42,000 clones, approximately 83% of which are singletons. The specimen was peripheral blood, collected 28 days after the second AZD1222 dose. The receptor set was obtained from an adult who received the AZD1222 COVID-19 vaccine. CDR3s include the opening cysteine and the closing phenylalanine or tryptophan. Each record gives: D gene, J gene, V gene, clone size, CDR3 protein, CDR3 DNA. The D gene is left open where the match is weak. Size values are once, few and many counts, or a class for expanded clones, and some rows have none.

D: .; J: TRBJ1-4; V: TRBV12-3/TRBV12-4; size: .; CDR3: CASSLEGHEKLFF; DNA: TGTGCCAGCAGTTTAGAGGGACATGAAAAACTGTTTTTT
D: .; J: TRBJ2-7; V: TRBV3-1/TRBV3-2; size: .; CDR3: CASSQTPRGHYEQYF; DNA: TGTGCCAGCAGCCAAACCCCGCGGGGGCACTACGAGCAGTACTTC
D: .; J: TRBJ2-3; V: TRBV27; size: few; CDR3: CASSSWDPSTDTQYF; DNA: TGTGCCAGCAGTTCGTGGGATCCTAGCACAGATACGCAGTATTTT
D: .; J: TRBJ1-4; V: TRBV27; size: .; CDR3: CASSRVANEKLFF; DNA: TGTGCCAGCAGCCGGGTCGCTAATGAAAAACTGTTTTTT
D: TRBD1; J: TRBJ1-2; V: TRBV5-4; size: few; CDR3: CASSVDRGMYGYTF; DNA: TGTGCCAGCAGCGTGGACAGGGGGATGTATGGCTACACCTTC
D: .; J: TRBJ1-5; V: TRBV6-5; size: .; CDR3: CASSYSQLQPQHF; DNA: TGTGCCAGCAGTTACTCCCAACTTCAACCCCAGCATTTT
D: .; J: TRBJ2-3; V: TRBV7-3; size: .; CDR3: CASSSNIGRGTDTQYF; DNA: TGTGCCAGCAGCTCCAACATCGGACGAGGTACAGATACGCAGTATTTT
D: .; J: TRBJ1-1; V: TRBV9; size: .; CDR3: CASSTTPGGGTEAFF; DNA: TGTGCCAGCAGCACGACCCCCGGGGGGGGCACTGAAGCTTTCTTT
D: TRBD2; J: TRBJ2-7; V: TRBV19; size: .; CDR3: CASSIDGGAGAYEQYF; DNA: TGTGCCAGTAGTATAGACGGGGGGGCAGGAGCCTACGAGCAGTACTTC
D: .; J: TRBJ1-3; V: TRBV6-5; size: .; CDR3: CASSYGSSSGNTIYF; DNA: TGTGCCAGCAGTTACGGCAGTAGCTCTGGAAACACCATATATTTT
D: .; J: TRBJ2-1; V: TRBV18; size: .; CDR3: CASSHEQFF; DNA: TGTGCCAGCTCACATGAGCAGTTCTTC
D: .; J: TRBJ2-7; V: TRBV19; size: .; CDR3: CASSIKAAYEQYF; DNA: TGTGCCAGTAGTATTAAGGCAGCCTACGAGCAGTACTTC
D: .; J: TRBJ1-1; V: TRBV6-6; size: .; CDR3: CASSYGENTEAFF; DNA: TGTGCCAGCAGTTACGGAGAGAACACTGAAGCTTTCTTT
D: .; J: TRBJ1-1; V: TRBV29-1; size: .; CDR3: CSVGEGREYTEAFF; DNA: TGCAGCGTTGGGGAGGGTAGGGAGTACACTGAAGCTTTCTTT
D: .; J: TRBJ2-5; V: TRBV6-1; size: .; CDR3: CASSEGNGVETQYF; DNA: TGTGCCAGCAGTGAAGGGAATGGGGTAGAGACCCAGTACTTC
D: .; J: TRBJ2-1; V: TRBV4-2; size: .; CDR3: CASGAPGGDEQFF; DNA: TGTGCCAGCGGCGCCCCGGGTGGCGATGAGCAGTTCTTC
D: .; J: TRBJ1-1; V: TRBV27; size: .; CDR3: CASSLSYRDTEAFF; DNA: TGTGCCAGCAGTTTATCGTACAGGGACACTGAAGCTTTCTTT
D: .; J: TRBJ1-2; V: TRBV5-1; size: .; CDR3: CASSLTPGGSGYTF; DNA: TGCGCCAGCAGCTTGACCCCTGGGGGCTCTGGCTACACCTTC
D: .; J: TRBJ2-1; V: TRBV13; size: .; CDR3: CASSLFPPRGENNEQFF; DNA: TGTGCCAGCAGCTTATTTCCCCCCAGGGGGGAAAACAATGAGCAGTTCTTC
D: .; J: TRBJ2-7; V: TRBV6-5; size: once; CDR3: CASSPGLYYEQYF; DNA: TGTGCCAGCAGCCCGGGACTGTACTACGAGCAGTACTTC
D: .; J: TRBJ1-2; V: TRBV29-1; size: .; CDR3: CSVDLRGDRYGYTF; DNA: TGCAGCGTCGACCTCCGGGGGGACCGCTATGGCTACACCTTC
D: TRBD1; J: TRBJ1-1; V: TRBV29-1; size: once; CDR3: CSSKGADAFF; DNA: TGCAGCTCAAAGGGGGCCGACGCTTTCTTT
D: TRBD1; J: TRBJ1-2; V: TRBV18; size: .; CDR3: CASSLRDRVYGYTF; DNA: TGTGCCAGCTCACTACGGGACAGGGTCTATGGCTACACCTTC
D: TRBD1; J: TRBJ1-6; V: TRBV13; size: .; CDR3: CASSLIRGASYNSPLHF; DNA: TGTGCCAGCAGCTTAATCAGGGGGGCGTCCTATAATTCACCCCTCCACTTT
D: TRBD1; J: TRBJ2-7; V: TRBV4-1; size: few; CDR3: CASSEGTGITYEQYF; DNA: TGCGCCAGCAGCGAGGGGACAGGAATTACCTACGAGCAGTACTTC
D: .; J: TRBJ1-4; V: TRBV6-6; size: .; CDR3: CASSYRNQGLNEKLFF; DNA: TGTGCCAGCAGTTACAGGAACCAGGGATTAAATGAAAAACTGTTTTTT
D: TRBD2; J: TRBJ2-7; V: TRBV6-6; size: .; CDR3: CASSALAGGYEQYF; DNA: TGTGCCAGCAGTGCCCTAGCGGGGGGCTACGAGCAGTACTTC
D: .; J: TRBJ2-6; V: TRBV9; size: .; CDR3: CASSFRPSGANVLTF; DNA: TGTGCCAGCAGCTTTAGGCCGTCTGGGGCCAACGTCCTGACTTTC
D: TRBD1; J: TRBJ1-2; V: TRBV25-1; size: .; CDR3: CASTRGDRDSHGYTF; DNA: TGTGCCAGCACCAGAGGCGACCGGGACAGTCATGGCTACACCTTC
D: .; J: TRBJ1-2; V: TRBV28; size: .; CDR3: CASSKQGWGYTF; DNA: TGTGCCAGCAGTAAACAGGGTTGGGGCTACACCTTC
D: .; J: TRBJ1-3; V: TRBV30; size: few; CDR3: CAWSPWTEGNTIYF; DNA: TGTGCCTGGAGTCCGTGGACAGAAGGAAACACCATATATTTT
D: TRBD2; J: TRBJ2-7; V: TRBV29-1; size: .; CDR3: CSVRSGGPPYEQYF; DNA: TGCAGCGTTAGGAGCGGGGGCCCTCCCTACGAGCAGTACTTC
D: .; J: TRBJ2-5; V: TRBV27; size: once; CDR3: CASSFRGAQTQYF; DNA: TGTGCCAGCAGTTTTCGGGGTGCGCAGACCCAGTACTTC
D: .; J: TRBJ2-3; V: TRBV4-2; size: .; CDR3: CASSQASTDTQYF; DNA: TGTGCCAGCAGCCAAGCGAGTACGGATACGCAGTATTTT
D: .; J: TRBJ2-3; V: TRBV14; size: once; CDR3: CASSQDLTPNTQYF; DNA: TGTGCCAGCAGCCAAGATTTAACCCCGAATACGCAGTATTTT
D: TRBD1; J: TRBJ1-5; V: TRBV12-3/TRBV12-4; size: few; CDR3: CASSRTGNQPQHF; DNA: TGTGCCAGCAGTAGGACAGGGAATCAGCCCCAGCATTTT
D: .; J: TRBJ1-2; V: TRBV7-9; size: .; CDR3: CASSSLYGYTF; DNA: TGTGCCAGCAGCTCCTTATATGGCTACACCTTC
D: TRBD2; J: TRBJ2-1; V: TRBV2; size: few; CDR3: CASRRTSGGANEQFF; DNA: TGTGCCAGCAGAAGGACTAGCGGGGGGGCCAATGAGCAGTTCTTC
D: TRBD2; J: TRBJ2-1; V: TRBV3-1/TRBV3-2; size: .; CDR3: CASSPWGTRGMNEQFF; DNA: TGTGCCAGCAGCCCATGGGGGACTAGGGGTATGAATGAGCAGTTCTTC
D: TRBD1; J: TRBJ1-2; V: TRBV10-3; size: .; CDR3: CAISQDRDHGYTF; DNA: TGTGCCATCAGTCAGGACAGGGATCATGGCTACACCTTC
D: TRBD1; J: TRBJ1-2; V: TRBV27; size: .; CDR3: CASSPTTGARGGYTF; DNA: TGTGCCAGCAGTCCTACGACAGGGGCCCGGGGTGGCTACACCTTC
D: .; J: TRBJ2-7; V: TRBV10-3; size: .; CDR3: CAISRDSFEQYF; DNA: TGTGCCATCAGCAGAGACTCCTTCGAGCAGTACTTC
D: .; J: TRBJ1-3; V: TRBV18; size: .; CDR3: CASSPSRGNGNTIYF; DNA: TGTGCCAGCTCACCAAGTAGGGGAAACGGAAACACCATATATTTT
D: .; J: TRBJ2-2; V: TRBV18; size: .; CDR3: CASSPGTNRNTGELFF; DNA: TGTGCCAGCTCACCAGGGACAAATAGGAACACCGGGGAGCTGTTTTTT
D: .; J: TRBJ2-5; V: TRBV11-2; size: .; CDR3: CASSPRRRQETQYF; DNA: TGTGCCAGCAGCCCGCGCCGGAGGCAAGAGACCCAGTACTTC
D: .; J: TRBJ2-1; V: TRBV14; size: .; CDR3: CASTPSWQDPSSYNEQFF; DNA: TGTGCCAGCACCCCCTCCTGGCAGGACCCGAGCTCCTACAATGAGCAGTTCTTC
D: .; J: TRBJ1-2; V: TRBV3-1/TRBV3-2; size: once; CDR3: CASSQDLAGSQRDYGYTF; DNA: TGTGCCAGCAGCCAAGATCTGGCAGGGTCGCAACGGGACTATGGCTACACCTTC
D: .; J: TRBJ2-1; V: TRBV3-1/TRBV3-2; size: .; CDR3: CASSQVGQQFF; DNA: TGTGCCAGCAGCCAAGTGGGGCAGCAGTTCTTC
D: TRBD2; J: TRBJ2-7; V: TRBV27; size: .; CDR3: CASSRFRGLADYEQYF; DNA: TGTGCCAGCAGTCGCTTCCGGGGACTAGCGGATTACGAGCAGTACTTC
D: .; J: TRBJ1-3; V: TRBV20-1; size: .; CDR3: CSARDVNTIYF; DNA: TGCAGTGCTAGAGATGTAAACACCATATATTTT